This passage covers 13 T cell receptor beta chains from one sample sequenced in a study of blood T cell repertoires in COVID-19. Assay: immunoSEQ multiplex PCR; the TCRdb copy retains only in-frame clones and omits some. The data contain roughly 400,000 clones, around nine tenths of them singletons. The sample comprised PBMCs or T cells enriched from blood (not recorded which). These receptors were collected from a woman in her 30s who had recovered from COVID-19.

This clone was counted at least ten times. The chain has TRBV5-6 and TRBJ1-2, with a possible D match to TRBD1 (5 bases). Germline V CDR1 and CDR2: SGHDT, YYEEEE. The CDR3 is 14 residues long. V lost 3 bases and J 3 bases, leaving 12 bases between the germline ends. This CDR3 is CASSSTTGDYGYTF. The CDR3 bases are TGTGCCAGCAGCTCTACCACAGGTGACTATGGCTACACCTTC.

This chain joins TRBV19 and TRBJ1-1; 9 nucleotides align to TRBD1. J was trimmed by 10 bases and V by 5 bases; bases with no gene match: 5. The CDR3 contains 12 residues. Germline V gene sequence: CDR1 LNHDA, CDR2 SQIVND (reference sequence). The CDR3 DNA reads as TGTGCCAGTAGTCCCCGACAGGGGGGAGCTTTCTTT. Encoded protein: CASSPRQGGAFF.

In DNA, the CDR3 is TGTGCCAGCAGTGACAGGGGGGGTACCCAGTACTTC. Protein product: CASSDRGGTQYF. The rearrangement uses TRBV6-4 and TRBJ2-5; D perhaps matches TRBD2 (7 bases). Trimming removed 2 bases from V and 8 bases from J, with 9 bases in between. The CDR3 is 12 residues long. Germline CDR1 is MRHNA and CDR2 is SNTAGT.

The chain is built from TRBV2 and TRBJ2-7, with D perhaps TRBD1 (7 bases). V lost 2 bases and J 0 bases, leaving 17 bases between the germline ends. The CDR3 spans 17 residues. Germline V gene sequence: CDR1 SNHLY, CDR2 FYNNEI. CDR3 in DNA: TGTGCCAGCAGTGAAAGTTGGAGGGACAGTTTCTCCTACGAGCAGTACTTC. Translated: CASSESWRDSFSYEQYF.

The chain has TRBV16 and TRBJ2-5; TRBD2 might be the D (5 bases). Germline lookup yields CDR1 KGHSY and CDR2 FQNENV. V was pared by 2 bases and J by 5 bases, with 15 bases between. This CDR3 is 15 amino acids long. The CDR3 nucleotides are TGTGCCAGCAGCCAAGACATCGGGATGGGGGAGACCCAGTACTTC. Protein product: CASSQDIGMGETQYF.

This rearrangement joins TRBV12-3 or TRBV12-4 to TRBJ1-5; D remains unclear. The V end was cut by 3 bases, the J end by 0 bases, with 3 bases between. The CDR3 length is 13 residues. DNA of the CDR3: TGTGCCAGCAGTTTCAATAGCAATCAGCCCCAGCATTTT. Protein sequence: CASSFNSNQPQHF.

This clone was seen a handful of times. The J gene is TRBJ2-3, the V gene TRBV12-3 or TRBV12-4; D is unclear. This CDR3 has 12 residues. The V end lost 3 bases, the J end lost 3 bases, and 4 bases lay between the germline ends. CDR3 loop: CASSFVTDTQYF. The CDR3 coding sequence is TGTGCCAGCAGTTTCGTAACAGATACGCAGTATTTT.

The rearrangement joins TRBV9 to TRBJ1-1; D is possibly TRBD1 (5 bases). The CDR3 totals 17 residues. The germline V gene has CDR1 SGDLS and CDR2 YYNGEE. V was pared by 2 bases and J by 3 bases, with 20 bases between. CDR3 in amino acids: CASSVVGAASLDTEAFF. For the CDR3, the DNA is TGTGCCAGCAGCGTGGTAGGGGCCGCAAGCTTGGACACTGAAGCTTTCTTT.

The chain has TRBV30 and TRBJ2-5; unclear D gene. The CDR3 consists of 12 residues. Trimming took 3 bases from V and 4 from J, leaving 9 bases between them. In germline, CDR1 is GTSNPN, CDR2 SVGIG (reference sequence). CDR3 in DNA: TGTGCCTGGAGCCGCGTTGGAGAGACCCAGTACTTC. Protein product: CAWSRVGETQYF. Using reference TRBV30 and TRBJ2-5 for the parts outside the CDR3, the full variable domain is SQTIHQWPATLVQPVGSPLSLECTVEGTSNPNLYWYRQAAGRGLQLLFYSVGIGQISSEVPQNLSASRPQDRQFILSSKKLLLSDSGFYLCAWSRVGETQYFGPGTRLLVL.

Worth noting for this clone: The sample carries other DNA sequences with the same CDR3. V usage is TRBV9 and J usage is TRBJ2-7; D not certain. Trimming took off 0 bases at V and 0 bases at J, with 7 bases between the two ends. Germline CDR1 is SGDLS and CDR2 is YYNGEE. The CDR3 length is 14 residues. CDR3 in DNA: TGTGCCAGCAGCGTAGGAGGCAGCTCCTACGAGCAGTACTTC. This encodes CASSVGGSSYEQYF. Drawing the rest from reference TRBV9 and TRBJ2-7, the complete variable domain is DSGVTQTPKHLITATGQRVTLRCSPRSGDLSVYWYQQSLDQGLQFLIQYYNGEERAKGNILERFSAQQFPDLHSELNLSSLELGDSALYFCASSVGGSSYEQYFGPGTRLTVT.

The gene calls are TRBV7-3 and TRBJ1-2; TRBD1 matches 10 bases. Looked up from germline, CDR1 is SGHTA and CDR2 is FQGTGA. The V gene end was trimmed by 5 bases and the J gene end by 6 bases; junction bases not matched to a gene: 9. The CDR3 sequence is 15 residues long. The CDR3 sequence is CASSTGTGEGHGYTF. The CDR3 DNA follows: TGTGCCAGCAGCACAGGGACAGGGGAGGGTCATGGCTACACCTTC.

The genes are TRBV4-3 and TRBJ1-2; D unresolved. The germline V gene encodes CDR1 LGHNA and CDR2 YSLEER. This CDR3 has 18 amino acids. Deletions cut 0 bases from V and 1 base from J, with 18 bases between. CDR3 DNA sequence: TGCGCCAGCAGCCAAGATCCACCCGTGGTGGGAGATAACTATGGCTACACCTTC. Translation gives CASSQDPPVVGDNYGYTF.

V usage is TRBV28 and J usage is TRBJ2-7, with 7 bases lining up with TRBD2. The CDR3 is made up of 13 amino acids. Germline CDR1 MDHEN, CDR2 SYDVKM. The trim removed 8 bases at V and 0 bases at J, leaving 4 bases unmatched. In nucleotides, the CDR3 is TGTGCCAGCTTCGGGACTATCTCCTACGAGCAGTACTTC. Protein sequence: CASFGTISYEQYF.